Shown below are 18 T cell receptor beta chains from a single sample sequenced in a study of T-cell reconstitution after alpha-beta-depleted transplantation in children. Using unique molecular identifiers, the investigators prepared the TCRbeta library. One entry per CDR3 protein results from TCRdb running MiXCR on the PCR reads. The table shows some 830,000 distinct CDR3 sequences, with roughly 15% occurring only once. Sequenced material: PBMCs, mostly from graft donor cells, taken 360 days after TCRalphabeta/CD19-depleted stem cell transplant. The receptors originated from a male patient aged 5 to 17 who had a stem cell transplant for acute lymphoblastic leukemia, so the T cells may come from the graft donor.

The gene calls are TRBV7-9 and TRBJ2-1; D is perhaps TRBD1 or TRBD2 (5 bases each). The CDR3 is 15 residues long. V dropped 5 bases and J dropped 2 bases, with 13 bases sitting between them. Germline CDR1 and CDR2: SEHNR and FQNEAQ (reference sequence). The CDR3 region is CASSPPGRTYNEQFF. In DNA form, the CDR3 reads TGTGCCAGCAGCCCACCGGGACGAACCTACAATGAGCAGTTCTTC.

The V gene is TRBV12-3 or TRBV12-4, the J gene TRBJ2-1; TRBD1 matches 10 bases. V lost 7 bases and J lost 15; bases outside the gene matches: 6. CDR3 size: 11 residues. The CDR3 protein is CASTPGQGSFF. The CDR3 DNA reads TGTGCCAGCACCCCGGGACAGGGGTCGTTCTTC.

The CDR3 here is CASSPSGVTFREQFF. For the CDR3, the DNA is TGTGCCAGCAGTCCCAGCGGGGTCACCTTTCGGGAGCAGTTCTTC. This sequence joins TRBV7-9 and TRBJ2-1; 7 bases align to TRBD2. CDR1 and CDR2 (germline): SEHNR, FQNEAQ (reference sequence). The CDR3 length is 15 residues. J lost 10 bases, V lost 6 bases, and 15 bases had no gene match.

The table lists this clonotype with a few counts. The J gene is TRBJ1-1, the V gene TRBV7-9, with D maybe TRBD1 (5 bases). The CDR3 is 13 residues long. V lost 5 bases to trimming and J lost 7 bases, with 14 bases between them. CDR1 and CDR2 from the germline V gene are SEHNR and FQNEAQ (reference sequence). This CDR3 reads CASSAQGSFEAFF. Here the CDR3 DNA reads TGTGCCAGCAGCGCCCAGGGATCGTTTGAAGCTTTCTTT.

This clonotype was detected only a few times. The CDR3 sequence: CASGGKGGVDTEAFF. In nucleotides, the CDR3 is TGTGCCAGCGGGGGGAAAGGGGGCGTGGACACTGAAGCTTTCTTT. The genes are TRBV11-2 and TRBJ1-1, with TRBD1 matching 7 bases. V lost 8 bases to trimming and J lost 3 bases; unmatched junction nucleotides: 12. In germline, CDR1 is SGHAT, CDR2 FQNNGV. This CDR3 comprises 15 residues. Looking up the rest from reference TRBV11-2 and TRBJ1-1 gives the full variable domain: EAGVAQSPRYKIIEKRQSVAFWCNPISGHATLYWYQQILGQGPKLLIQFQNNGVVDDSQLPKDRFSAERLKGVDSTLKIQPAKLEDSAVYLCASGGKGGVDTEAFFGQGTRLTVV.

The chain joins TRBV29-1 to TRBJ2-4; perhaps D is TRBD1 or TRBD2 (5 bases each). V was cut by 7 bases and J by 4 bases, with 20 bases left in between. The CDR3 totals 15 residues. The germline V gene encodes CDR1 SQVTM and CDR2 ANQGSEA. The CDR3, as DNA: TGCAGCGGGGGCAGTTGGGTAGGCGGGAAAAACATTCAGTACTTC. The encoded protein is CSGGSWVGGKNIQYF.

This clonotype was observed at least ten times. The gene calls are TRBV7-8 and TRBJ2-1; TRBD2 matches 11 bases. Unmatched junction bases numbered 7, after V lost 2 bases and J lost 10 bases. Germline lookup yields CDR1 SGHVS and CDR2 FQNEAQ. This CDR3 has 15 amino acids. CDR3 sequence: CASSLRLAGGKEQFF. DNA of the CDR3: TGTGCCAGCAGCTTAAGGCTAGCGGGAGGAAAGGAGCAGTTCTTC.

This clonotype was seen ten or more times. The CDR3 spells CASSQGFWNEQFF. CDR3 DNA sequence: TGTGCCAGCAGCCAAGGGTTCTGGAATGAGCAGTTCTTC. The rearrangement joins TRBV3-1 to TRBJ2-1, with D unclear. Trimming removed 1 base from V and 7 bases from J, with 8 bases in between. This CDR3 contains 13 residues. CDR1 LGHDT and CDR2 YNNKEL come from the germline V gene (reference sequence).

This chain joins TRBV18 and TRBJ1-2; D not certain. The V gene's germline CDR1 is KGHSH and CDR2 LQKENI. V gave up 6 bases and J gave up 0 bases, with 11 bases separating them. This CDR3 has 14 amino acids. DNA for the CDR3: TGTGCCAGCTCCTCCAGTGGGTCTAACTATGGCTACACCTTC. Encoded protein: CASSSSGSNYGYTF.

The table lists this clonotype with a few counts. The V call is TRBV7-9, the J call TRBJ2-1; 7 positions match TRBD2. CDR1 is SEHNR, CDR2 FQNEAQ, per germline (reference sequence). This CDR3 contains 15 residues. Losses at the gene ends were 3 bases for V and 4 bases for J; bases not matched to a gene: 6. CDR3 sequence (DNA): TGTGCCAGCAGCTTGGCGGGGGTTGGATACAATGAGCAGTTCTTC. It specifies CASSLAGVGYNEQFF.

This clonotype came up a few times. V gene TRBV5-1 combines with J gene TRBJ2-7; 13 positions match TRBD2. The length of the CDR3 is 15 residues. With V trimmed by 8 bases and J by 2 bases, 7 bases remained unmatched. Germline CDR1 reads SGHRS; CDR2 reads YFSETQ. CDR3 loop: CASRLAGGDTYEQYF. CDR3 sequence (DNA): TGCGCCAGTAGACTAGCGGGAGGCGATACCTACGAGCAGTACTTC.

This clonotype was recorded a few times. This chain joins TRBV2 and TRBJ1-1, with D perhaps matching TRBD1 (5 bases). V shed 8 bases and J shed 4 bases, with 14 bases lying between them. The CDR3 has 13 residues. Germline V gene data show CDR1 as SNHLY and CDR2 as FYNNEI. The CDR3 spells CASLQEFATEAFF. CDR3 nucleotide sequence: TGTGCCAGCTTACAGGAGTTCGCCACTGAAGCTTTCTTT.

There are many counts of this clonotype. V is TRBV20-1 and J is TRBJ2-3; tentative D call: TRBD2 (5 bases). CDR1 and CDR2 from the germline V gene are DFQATT and SNEGSKA (reference sequence). V lost 5 bases and J 8 bases, leaving 26 bases between the germline ends. CDR3 size: 16 residues. The CDR3 loop reads CSAPAQPGKVSGTQYF. The CDR3 DNA follows: TGCAGTGCTCCGGCCCAGCCGGGAAAGGTCTCTGGTACGCAGTATTTT.

The rearrangement links TRBV4-1 to TRBJ2-5; 7 nucleotides line up with TRBD1. Germline CDR1 and CDR2: MGHRA and YSYEKL. The CDR3 is 14 residues long. After removal of 8 bases from V and 1 base from J, the junction contained 7 bases not matched to a gene. The CDR3 DNA sequence: TGCGCCAGCCGGTCATGGGACAGCCAAGAGACCCAGTACTTC. Translated: CASRSWDSQETQYF.

This clonotype was seen a few times. The chain combines TRBV12-3 or TRBV12-4 with TRBJ1-1; D perhaps matches TRBD1 (6 bases). The V end lost 6 bases, the J end lost 5 bases, and 13 bases lay between the germline ends. The CDR3 consists of 13 residues. The chain's CDR3 is CASRGDTGTEAFF. CDR3 nucleotides: TGTGCCAGCAGAGGGGACACGGGTACTGAAGCTTTCTTT.

The genes are TRBV7-3 and TRBJ2-3; D tentatively fits TRBD1 or TRBD2 (5 bases each). Germline CDR1 SGHTA, CDR2 FQGTGA. The ends were cut back, 4 bases at V and 6 bases at J, with 11 bases in the middle. The CDR3 length is 13 residues. CDR3 protein: CASSSTWGDTQYF. In nucleotides, the CDR3 is TGTGCCAGCAGCTCCACCTGGGGGGATACGCAGTATTTT.

This clonotype has a handful of counts. The chain links TRBV11-2 to TRBJ2-6; 7 positions match TRBD2. V trimming: 0 bases; J trimming: 2 bases; junction bases outside the gene matches: 7. Per germline, CDR1 SGHAT and CDR2 FQNNGV. This CDR3 contains 18 residues. CDR3 loop: CASSLDAGETPGANVLTF. DNA of the CDR3: TGTGCCAGCAGCTTAGATGCGGGAGAGACCCCTGGGGCCAACGTCCTGACTTTC.

This clonotype was seen more than once but under ten times. The rearrangement joins TRBV29-1 to TRBJ2-5; D may correspond to TRBD1 or TRBD2 (5 bases each). Trimming removed 4 bases from V and 5 bases from J, with 8 bases in between. The CDR3 is 11 amino acids. From germline, CDR1 is SQVTM and CDR2 ANQGSEA. The CDR3 region is CSVGGWETQYF. The CDR3 DNA reads TGCAGCGTTGGGGGGTGGGAGACCCAGTACTTC.